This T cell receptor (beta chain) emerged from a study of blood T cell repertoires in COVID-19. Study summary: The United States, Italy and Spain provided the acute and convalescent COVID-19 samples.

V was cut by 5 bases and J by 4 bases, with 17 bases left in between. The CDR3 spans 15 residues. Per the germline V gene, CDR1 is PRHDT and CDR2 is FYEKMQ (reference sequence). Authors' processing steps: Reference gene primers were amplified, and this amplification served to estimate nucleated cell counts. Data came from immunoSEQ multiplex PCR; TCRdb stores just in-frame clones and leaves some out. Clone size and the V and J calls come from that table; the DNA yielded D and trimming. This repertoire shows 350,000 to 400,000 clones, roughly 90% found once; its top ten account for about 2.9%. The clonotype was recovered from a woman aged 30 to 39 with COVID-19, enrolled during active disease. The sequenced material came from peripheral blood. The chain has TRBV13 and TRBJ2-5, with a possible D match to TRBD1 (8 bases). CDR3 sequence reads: CASSQGGTGGETQYF. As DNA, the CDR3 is TGTGCCAGCAGCCAGGGGGGGACAGGAGGAGAGACCCAGTACTTC.